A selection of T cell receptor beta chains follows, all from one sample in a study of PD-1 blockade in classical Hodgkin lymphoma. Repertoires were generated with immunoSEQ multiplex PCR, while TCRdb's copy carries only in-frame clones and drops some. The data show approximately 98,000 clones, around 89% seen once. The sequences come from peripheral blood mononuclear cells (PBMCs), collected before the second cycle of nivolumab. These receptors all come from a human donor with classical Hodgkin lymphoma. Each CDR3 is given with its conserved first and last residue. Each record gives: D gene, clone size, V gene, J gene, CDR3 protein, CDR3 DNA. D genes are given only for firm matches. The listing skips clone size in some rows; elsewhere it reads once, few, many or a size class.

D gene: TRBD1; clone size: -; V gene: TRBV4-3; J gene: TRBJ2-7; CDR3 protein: CASSQDPQGATYEQYF; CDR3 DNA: TGCGCCAGCAGCCAAGATCCCCAGGGGGCCACCTACGAGCAGTACTTC
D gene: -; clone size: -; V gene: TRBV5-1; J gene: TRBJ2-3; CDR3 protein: CASSLPGTATDTQYF; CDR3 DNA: TGCGCCAGCAGCCTACCCGGGACCGCCACAGATACGCAGTATTTT
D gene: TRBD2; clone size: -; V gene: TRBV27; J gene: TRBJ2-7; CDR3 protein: CASGGGGATGYEQYF; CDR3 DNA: TGTGCCAGCGGGGGCGGGGGGGCTACGGGGTACGAGCAGTACTTC
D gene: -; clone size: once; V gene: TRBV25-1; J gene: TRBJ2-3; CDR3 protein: CASSQQGGTDTQYF; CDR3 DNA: TGTGCCAGCAGCCAGCAAGGAGGCACAGATACGCAGTATTTT
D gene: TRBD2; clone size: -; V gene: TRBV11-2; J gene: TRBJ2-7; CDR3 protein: CASRGGLAASYEQYF; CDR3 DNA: TGTGCCAGCAGAGGGGGACTAGCGGCCTCCTACGAGCAGTACTTC
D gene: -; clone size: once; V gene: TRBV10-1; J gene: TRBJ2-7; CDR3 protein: CASSAADRGEQYF; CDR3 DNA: TGCGCCAGCAGTGCTGCCGACCGGGGCGAGCAGTACTTC
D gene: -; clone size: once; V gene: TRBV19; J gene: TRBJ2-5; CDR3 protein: CASSFGDLTAQYF; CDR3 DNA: TGTGCCAGTAGTTTCGGGGACCTCACGGCCCAGTACTTC
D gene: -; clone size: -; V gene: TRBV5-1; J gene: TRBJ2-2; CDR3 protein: CASSLFRGDTGELFF; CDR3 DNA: TGCGCCAGCAGCTTGTTTAGGGGAGACACCGGGGAGCTGTTTTTT
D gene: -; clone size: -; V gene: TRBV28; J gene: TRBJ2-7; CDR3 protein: CASSLDRSRVYEQYF; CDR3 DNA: TGTGCCAGCAGCCTCGACCGTAGCAGGGTCTACGAGCAGTACTTC
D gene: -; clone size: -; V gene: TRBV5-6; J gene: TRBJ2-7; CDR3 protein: CASSIQGYEQYF; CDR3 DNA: TGTGCCAGCAGCATCCAGGGCTACGAGCAGTACTTC
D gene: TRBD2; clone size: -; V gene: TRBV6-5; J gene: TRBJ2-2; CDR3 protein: CASTTGEGDTGELFF; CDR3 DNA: TGTGCCAGCACTACGGGGGAGGGTGACACCGGGGAGCTGTTTTTT